The next 24 T cell receptor beta chains were all read from a single sample in a study of shared clonotypes between healthy human individuals (dated by TCRdb to the early 2020s). The protocol used for the library was the immunoSEQ multiplex PCR assay. TCRdb holds this immuneACCESS table with in-frame rearrangements only. Some clones are missing; in checked studies, unresolved V genes explain under half, and the rest has no known cause. Across this sample there are a few million clones, with 90% to 97% seen only once. The ten largest make up less than 0.15% of the sample. Material: naive CD4+ T cells sorted from blood. The cell subset or site label here, explained by the study, means: CD45RA+ positively selected. These receptors all stem from a man aged 18 to 35 in good health.

The chain employs TRBV9 and TRBJ2-5, with TRBD2 matching 8 bases. CDR1 is SGDLS, CDR2 YYNGEE, per germline. The CDR3 totals 18 residues. The V segment lost 1 base and the J segment 0 bases; nucleotides outside the gene matches: 11. The CDR3 protein is CASSVSGRGSGNQETQYF. CDR3 sequence (DNA): TGTGCCAGCAGCGTATCAGGTCGGGGTAGCGGGAACCAAGAGACCCAGTACTTC.

This clone was seen only a few times. The rearrangement uses TRBV6-1 and TRBJ2-7, with D possibly being TRBD1 or TRBD2 (6 bases each). Trimming left V 7 bases short and J 2 bases short, with 9 bases between. CDR1 is MNHNS and CDR2 is SASEGT in the germline V gene. The CDR3 has 12 amino acids. The DNA of the CDR3 is TGTGCCAGCAACAGGGAGGCCTACGAGCAGTACTTC. The encoded protein is CASNREAYEQYF.

This chain links TRBV11-2 with TRBJ2-3; TRBD1 matches at 7 bases. CDR3 length: 16 residues. V lost 7 bases, J lost 2 bases, and 12 bases stayed unmatched. CDR1 SGHAT and CDR2 FQNNGV come from the germline V gene. The chain's CDR3 is CASIQQGQPVTDTQYF. CDR3 coding DNA: TGTGCCAGCATCCAACAGGGACAGCCCGTCACAGATACGCAGTATTTT.

V usage is TRBV5-1 and J usage is TRBJ2-7, with D possibly being TRBD1 (6 bases). Between the trimmed V and J ends, which lost 5 bases and 0 bases, there was a span of 12 bases. Germline lookup yields CDR1 SGHRS and CDR2 YFSETQ. The CDR3 has 14 residues. This chain's CDR3 is CASRQTGSSYEQYF. In nucleotides, the CDR3 is TGCGCCAGCAGACAAACAGGGAGCTCCTACGAGCAGTACTTC.

The chain's CDR3 is CASTPSGSSYEQYF. The CDR3 DNA follows: TGTGCCAGCACCCCTAGCGGGAGCTCCTACGAGCAGTACTTC. The chain carries TRBV6-1 and TRBJ2-7, with 10 bases matching TRBD2. With V trimmed by 7 bases and J by 0 bases, 3 bases remained unmatched. The germline gives CDR1 MNHNS, CDR2 SASEGT. The CDR3 is 14 residues long.

The chain has TRBV4-1 and TRBJ2-1; 8 positions agree with TRBD2. The CDR3 runs 16 residues. V was pared by 3 bases and J by 7 bases, with 11 bases of the junction left unmatched. The germline gives CDR1 MGHRA, CDR2 YSYEKL. The CDR3 bases are TGCGCCAGCAGCCACGATGGATCGGGGGGGCCTAATGAGCAGTTCTTC. As protein: CASSHDGSGGPNEQFF.

In its sample, this clone was seen once. The chain uses TRBV12-5 and TRBJ2-5; TRBD1 might be the D (6 bases). CDR1 is LGHNT and CDR2 is FRNRAP in the germline V gene. The CDR3 is 12 amino acids. The V end was cut by 4 bases, the J end by 5 bases, with 8 bases between. CDR3 DNA sequence: TGTGCTAGTGGTTCCCAGGGGGAGACCCAGTACTTC. Translating it yields CASGSQGETQYF.

This rearrangement joins TRBV30 to TRBJ2-1; no firm D call. Germline V lookup: CDR1 GTSNPN, CDR2 SVGIG (reference sequence). Between the trimmed V and J ends, which lost 2 bases and 6 bases, there was a span of 14 bases. CDR3 length equals 14 residues. The CDR3 DNA is TGTGCCTGGAGTCCCAGCCCGTACCCCAATGAGCAGTTCTTC. Translating it yields CAWSPSPYPNEQFF.

V is TRBV27 and J is TRBJ1-6; D may be TRBD1 (5 bases). Germline values: CDR1 MNHEY, CDR2 SMNVEV (reference sequence). Trimming cost V 6 bases and J 9 bases, with 21 bases left between them. The CDR3 is 16 amino acids. The CDR3 reads CASRRGHLIDTSPLHF. Written as DNA, the CDR3 is TGTGCCAGCAGGAGAGGACATCTTATAGATACTTCACCCCTCCACTTT.

The chain couples TRBV28 to TRBJ2-2; 8 bases align to TRBD2. This CDR3 region has 17 residues. Unmatched junction bases numbered 15, after V lost 7 bases and J lost 5 bases. Germline V gene data show CDR1 as MDHEN and CDR2 as SYDVKM. The CDR3 here is CASTSIGGLGTTGELFF. The CDR3 coding sequence is TGTGCCAGCACCTCTATCGGGGGACTAGGAACTACCGGGGAGCTGTTTTTT.

The V and J genes are TRBV6-6 and TRBJ1-3; no reliable D call. CDR1 is MNHNY, CDR2 SVGAGI, per germline (reference sequence). Trimming pared 0 bases from V and 4 bases from J, leaving 13 bases between. The CDR3 is made up of 16 amino acids. CDR3 DNA sequence: TGTGCCAGCAGTTACTCCCCGGAGGCAGAGGGAAACACCATATATTTT. Protein sequence: CASSYSPEAEGNTIYF.

The chain recombines TRBV28 with TRBJ2-3; D gene uncertain. The germline V gene has CDR1 MDHEN and CDR2 SYDVKM. The CDR3 runs to 14 residues. Deletions cut 1 base from V and 5 bases from J, with 10 bases between. The CDR3, as DNA: TGTGCCAGCAGTTTATCGGGCAGACAAGATACGCAGTATTTT. This codes for CASSLSGRQDTQYF.

The genes are TRBV5-1 and TRBJ1-1; a possible D gene is TRBD1 (5 bases). V was clipped by 2 bases and J by 3 bases, with 14 bases between them. This CDR3 region has 15 residues. Germline V lookup: CDR1 SGHRS, CDR2 YFSETQ. CDR3 protein: CASSFLTVSDTEAFF. The CDR3 DNA is TGCGCCAGCAGCTTCCTGACAGTATCCGACACTGAAGCTTTCTTT.

This chain joins TRBV5-1 and TRBJ2-1, with D tentatively TRBD2 (6 bases). This CDR3 has 17 residues. V lost 2 bases and J 4 bases, leaving 19 bases between the germline ends. The V gene's germline CDR1 is SGHRS and CDR2 YFSETQ. CDR3 region: CASSFGDFTTTYNEQFF. CDR3 DNA: TGCGCCAGCAGCTTTGGGGACTTTACCACCACATACAATGAGCAGTTCTTC.

Details on this clone: The same CDR3 can be traced to other DNA sequences in this sample. The V call is TRBV7-2, the J call TRBJ2-7, with TRBD1 matching over 7 bases. The CDR3 is 13 residues long. V dropped 5 bases and J dropped 0; count of bases not matched to a gene: 1. The germline V gene encodes CDR1 SGHTA and CDR2 FQGNSA. The CDR3 loop is CASSPGGSYEQYF. CDR3 DNA: TGTGCCAGCAGCCCAGGGGGCTCCTACGAGCAGTACTTC.

The rearrangement uses TRBV10-3 and TRBJ2-7, with a possible D match to TRBD1 (5 bases). With 2 bases removed from V and 0 bases from J, the gap between germline ends came to 5 bases. The CDR3 consists of 13 residues. Germline lookup yields CDR1 ENHRY and CDR2 SYGVKD. The CDR3 DNA follows: TGTGCCATCAGTGAGGACAGCTCCTACGAGCAGTACTTC. As protein: CAISEDSSYEQYF.

This clone was found once. The J gene is TRBJ2-7, the V gene TRBV10-1, with TRBD1 matching over 10 bases. The CDR3 has 15 amino acids. Per germline, CDR1 WNHNN and CDR2 SYGVQD (reference sequence). The V segment lost 6 bases and the J segment 1 base; nucleotides outside the gene matches: 6. The CDR3 sequence is CASSRGQGGSYEQYF. CDR3 in DNA: TGCGCCAGCAGCCGAGGACAGGGGGGGTCCTACGAGCAGTACTTC.

Concerning this clone itself: The sample carries other DNA sequences with the same CDR3. This chain connects TRBV2 to TRBJ2-7; the D is unclear. V shed 2 bases and J shed 4 bases, with 6 bases lying between them. From germline, CDR1 is SNHLY and CDR2 FYNNEI. This CDR3 contains 12 residues. The CDR3 region is CASSEKGYEQYF. The CDR3 DNA reads TGTGCCAGCAGTGAAAAGGGTTACGAGCAGTACTTC. Based on the CDR3 plus reference TRBV2 and TRBJ2-7, the full variable domain is EPEVTQTPSHQVTQMGQEVILRCVPISNHLYFYWYRQILGQKVEFLVSFYNNEISEKSEIFDDQFSVERPDGSNFTLKIRSTKLEDSAMYFCASSEKGYEQYFGPGTRLTVT.

In its sample, this clone was seen a few times. The chain uses TRBV29-1 and TRBJ1-1; D gene unclear. This CDR3 comprises 15 residues. Trimming stripped 7 bases from V and 0 bases from J, with 18 bases between. Germline CDR1 SQVTM, CDR2 ANQGSEA. The CDR3 region has the DNA TGCAGCGCTTCACGTTATCCTTTGATGAACACTGAAGCTTTCTTT. The encoded protein is CSASRYPLMNTEAFF.

The V call is TRBV18, the J call TRBJ2-5; TRBD1 might be the D (7 bases). This CDR3 has 15 residues. Germline V gene sequence: CDR1 KGHSH, CDR2 LQKENI. Trimming took off 4 bases at V and 5 bases at J, with 17 bases between the two ends. The CDR3 loop is CASSLGPQGRETQYF. Written as DNA, the CDR3 is TGTGCCAGCTCACTCGGGCCACAGGGGAGGGAGACCCAGTACTTC.

The rearrangement joins TRBV7-8 to TRBJ2-7, with D unresolved. CDR3 size: 15 residues. CDR1 SGHVS and CDR2 FQNEAQ come from the germline V gene. V was trimmed by 3 bases and J by 0 bases, leaving 12 bases between them. CDR3 DNA sequence: TGTGCCAGCAGCTTGCGAAACAGAGCCTCCTACGAGCAGTACTTC. This sequence encodes CASSLRNRASYEQYF.

The chain couples TRBV19 to TRBJ1-5, with 7 nucleotides matching TRBD1. V was clipped by 6 bases and J by 9 bases; unmatched bases: 14. Germline CDR1 is LNHDA and CDR2 is SQIVND (reference sequence). The CDR3 is made up of 15 amino acids. The CDR3 sequence: CASSRPSGGQWPQHF. The DNA for the CDR3 is TGTGCCAGTAGCCGTCCCTCAGGGGGGCAATGGCCCCAGCATTTT.

The V gene is TRBV7-2, the J gene TRBJ2-7; D remains unclear. There are 12 residues in the CDR3. From germline, CDR1 is SGHTA and CDR2 FQGNSA. Trimming stripped 6 bases from V and 3 bases from J, with 9 bases between. Here the CDR3 reads CASRSSLYEQYF. As DNA, the CDR3 is TGTGCCAGCAGAAGTAGCCTCTACGAGCAGTACTTC.

This clone was seen only once. This chain joins TRBV7-2 and TRBJ2-1; 8 nucleotides agree with TRBD2. Germline assignment: CDR1 SGHTA and CDR2 FQGNSA. After removal of 3 bases from V and 5 bases from J, the junction contained 6 bases not matched to a gene. The CDR3 consists of 15 residues. The CDR3 coding sequence is TGTGCCAGCAGCTTCACTAGCGGAGCTAACAATGAGCAGTTCTTC. Its protein is CASSFTSGANNEQFF.